The T cell receptor beta chain under discussion was sequenced for a study of blood T cell repertoires in COVID-19. Study-wide background: Samples came from the United States, Italy and Spain, spanning acute and convalescent COVID-19. Sample material is recorded as cDNA or gDNA derived from T cells, B-cell-depleted T cells, or PBMCs.

In the authors' methods: Quantification of nucleated cells was approximated via reference gene primer amplification. Clones were sequenced by immunoSEQ multiplex PCR, and TCRdb holds only the in-frame ones, with some missing. V, J and clone size are taken as reported in that table, and D and trimming were inferred from the DNA itself. The sample comprises 60,000 or so clones, about nine tenths of which are singletons, and less than 2% rests with the top ten. The germline V gene has CDR1 SGDLS and CDR2 YYNGEE. The V and J ends lost 0 bases and 1 base respectively, with 7 bases between them. The CDR3 has 15 residues.

Sequencing was performed on peripheral blood. This receptor was identified in a man aged 60 to 75 with acute or convalescent COVID-19. The chain links TRBV9 to TRBJ2-2; D gene ambiguous. The CDR3 DNA sequence: TGTGCCAGCAGCGTAGCCGGGTTGAACACCGGGGAGCTGTTTTTT. It is translated as CASSVAGLNTGELFF. Drawing the rest from reference TRBV9 and TRBJ2-2, the complete variable domain is DSGVTQTPKHLITATGQRVTLRCSPRSGDLSVYWYQQSLDQGLQFLIQYYNGEERAKGNILERFSAQQFPDLHSELNLSSLELGDSALYFCASSVAGLNTGELFFGEGSRLTVL.